These 13 T cell receptor beta chains came from one sample sequenced in a study of glioma-infiltrating T cells. Amplification of TCR alpha and beta CDR3 regions from RNA used iRepertoire nested multiplex PCR. TCRdb itself ran the multiplex PCR reads through MiXCR, one entry per CDR3 protein. The data show 400,000 or so distinct CDR3 sequences, 41% seen once. Material for sequencing was glioma tissue, nonneoplastic brain tissue, or PBMCs (not recorded which). The receptors originated from a human donor with low-grade glioma or glioblastoma, undergoing nonglioma brain surgery, or in good health (not recorded which).

In regard to this clonotype: A much larger clone is a single base away; this may be a read error. This chain uses TRBV27 with TRBJ1-5; tentative D call: TRBD1 (6 bases). CDR1 is MNHEY and CDR2 is SMNVEV in the germline V gene (reference sequence). The CDR3 runs to 8 residues. The CDR3 region has the DNA TGTGCCGGGGGGCCCCTGCATTTT. Amino acid sequence: CAGGPLHF.

The V call is TRBV3-1, the J call TRBJ2-1, with D possibly being TRBD2 (6 bases). The CDR3 contains 13 residues. Germline V gene sequence: CDR1 LGHDT, CDR2 YNNKEL (reference sequence). Trimming left V 5 bases short and J 10 bases short, with 15 bases between. The CDR3 spells CASSARDPYEQFF. The CDR3 DNA reads as TGTGCCAGCAGCGCGCGGGACCCCTACGAGCAGTTCTTC.

The table lists this clonotype with many counts. The chain recombines TRBV7-9 with TRBJ1-1; TRBD1 matches 8 bases. Germline CDR1 is SEHNR and CDR2 is FQNEAQ (reference sequence). J lost 7 bases, V lost 5 bases, and 3 bases had no gene match. This CDR3 has 12 amino acids. The CDR3 sequence is CASSEDRGEAFF. The CDR3 nucleotides read TGTGCCAGCAGCGAAGACAGGGGTGAAGCTTTCTTT.

Note on this clonotype: Compared with germline, one end of the junction differs, possibly owing to a read error. The CDR3 DNA reads TGCAGTGCCCGGGGGACAGGGAACTACGGCTACACCTTC. Amino acids: CSARGTGNYGYTF. V and J are TRBV20-1 and TRBJ1-2; the match to TRBD1 covers 9 bases. The CDR3 has 13 amino acids. Germline V gene sequence: CDR1 DFQATT, CDR2 SNEGSKA (reference sequence).

About this clonotype itself: Relative to the germline gene, one junction end is altered; a read error may explain this. The rearrangement uses TRBV20-1 and TRBJ2-1; 8 bases line up with TRBD2. The end of the DNA is better explained by TRBJ2-5, so the J call may be wrong. CDR1 is DFQATT and CDR2 is SNEGSKA in the germline V gene (reference sequence). This CDR3 region has 12 residues. The CDR3 loop is CSAAGAQVTQYF. The CDR3 region has the DNA TGCAGTGCAGCGGGAGCCCAAGTGACCCAGTACTTC.

This clonotype showed up many times. The chain has TRBV28 and TRBJ2-7, with no clear D. V was trimmed by 8 bases and J by 3 bases, leaving 8 bases between them. The germline CDR1 and CDR2 sequences are MDHEN and SYDVKM. This CDR3 comprises 11 residues. CDR3 region: CASSPNYEQYF. The CDR3 bases are TGTGCCAGCTCACCCAACTACGAGCAGTACTTC.

To note about this clonotype: Being one base from a much bigger clone, this may be a read error. This chain links TRBV6-6 with TRBJ2-1; a weak D match, TRBD2 (5 bases). The CDR3 contains 11 residues. The V gene's germline CDR1 is MNHNY and CDR2 SVGAGI (reference sequence). This CDR3 reads CASKRYSEQFF. DNA of the CDR3: TGTGCCAGCAAGCGGTACAGTGAGCAGTTCTTC.

With respect to this clonotype: Mismatch with germline at one junction end may stem from a read error. The CDR3 DNA reads as TGTGCCAGTAGTATAGCCAAACAGGGGAACTATGGCTACAACTTC. Its protein product is CASSIAKQGNYGYNF. V usage is TRBV19 and J usage is TRBJ1-2; TRBD1 agrees at 7 bases. This CDR3 spans 15 amino acids. Germline CDR1 reads LNHDA; CDR2 reads SQIVND (reference sequence). Combining the CDR3 with reference TRBV19 and TRBJ1-2 gives the whole variable domain DGGITQSPKYLFRKEGQNVTLSCEQNLNHDAMYWYRQDPGQGLRLIYYSQIVNDFQKGDIAEGYSVSREKKESFPLTVTSAQKNPTAFYLCASSIAKQGNYGYNFGSGTRLTVV.

In this sample, this clonotype turned up many times. The chain recombines TRBV6-1 with TRBJ2-1; D is possibly TRBD2 (5 bases). Trimming pared 5 bases from V and 0 bases from J, leaving 11 bases between. The germline gives CDR1 MNHNS, CDR2 SASEGT. CDR3 length equals 15 residues. The CDR3 region has the DNA TGTGCCAGCAGTTCCCAGCGGAGCTCCTACAATGAGCAGTTCTTC. Its translation: CASSSQRSSYNEQFF.

The V call is TRBV7-6, the J call TRBJ2-7, with D tentatively TRBD2 (6 bases). V lost 8 bases and J 2 bases, leaving 10 bases between the germline ends. The CDR3 loop spans 12 amino acids. Germline-derived CDR1 and CDR2 are SGHVS and FNYEAQ. This CDR3 reads CASFSGPYEQYF. The CDR3 nucleotides read TGTGCCAGCTTTAGCGGTCCCTACGAGCAGTACTTC. The full variable domain, its missing parts supplied by reference TRBV7-6 and TRBJ2-7, is GAGVSQSPRYKVTKRGQDVALRCDPISGHVSLYWYRQALGQGPEFLTYFNYEAQQDKSGLPNDRFSAERPEGSISTLTIQRTEQRDSAMYRCASFSGPYEQYFGPGTRLTVT.

The table lists this clonotype with many counts. The chain employs TRBV7-2 and TRBJ1-2, with a tentative D call TRBD1 (5 bases). This CDR3 comprises 12 residues. CDR1 is SGHTA and CDR2 is FQGNSA in the germline V gene. Trimming pared 3 bases from V and 9 bases from J, leaving 11 bases between. CDR3 sequence reads: CASSLGRASYTF. The CDR3 nucleotides are TGTGCCAGCAGCTTGGGACGAGCCAGCTACACCTTC.

This clonotype was detected once. The rearrangement joins TRBV5-4 to TRBJ2-2, with TRBD2 matching over 9 bases. V lost 3 bases to trimming and J lost 6 bases; unmatched junction nucleotides: 9. This CDR3 spans 16 amino acids. Germline V lookup: CDR1 SGHNT, CDR2 YYREEE (reference sequence). Here the CDR3 DNA reads TGTGCCAGCAGCTCCAAGCGGGAGGTCATGGCCGGGGAGCTGTTTTTT. Translation gives CASSSKREVMAGELFF. Full variable domain (remainder filled in from reference TRBV5-4 and TRBJ2-2): ETGVTQSPTHLIKTRGQQVTLRCSSQSGHNTVSWYQQALGQGPQFIFQYYREEENGRGNFPPRFSGLQFPNYSSELNVNALELDDSALYLCASSSKREVMAGELFFGEGSRLTVL.

This clonotype was seen a few times. V is TRBV4-2 and J is TRBJ1-4; no firm D call. Germline-derived CDR1 and CDR2 are LGHNA and YNFKEQ. There are 15 residues in the CDR3. V was pared by 1 base and J by 3 bases, with 9 bases between. CDR3 nucleotides: TGTGCCAGCAGCCAAGGATGGGGATCTAATGAAAAACTGTTTTTT. This encodes CASSQGWGSNEKLFF.